This passage covers 15 T cell receptor beta chains from one sample sequenced in a study of OX40 agonist ivuxolimab in advanced cancers. The library came from the immunoSEQ multiplex PCR assay. TCRdb retrieved this table from immuneACCESS and kept in-frame rearrangements only. Not all clones are present; in checked studies, unresolved V genes account for under half, and no reason is known for the remainder. The table for this sample lists approximately 70,000 clones; approximately 94% of them were counted only once. The ten largest clones add up to 15% to 18% of the sample. This specimen consisted of CD4+ or CD8+ T cells sorted from blood, obtained in a trial of the OX40 agonist ivuxolimab. Source of these receptors: an adult with an advanced solid tumor such as melanoma, head and neck, liver or kidney cancer.

The J gene is TRBJ1-2, the V gene TRBV7-9; weak D call: TRBD1 (6 bases). The germline gives CDR1 SEHNR, CDR2 FQNEAQ (reference sequence). The CDR3 length is 18 residues. Trimming cost V 4 bases and J 0 bases, with 21 bases left between them. CDR3 DNA sequence: TGTGCCAGCAGCTCCCTTACAGGGCCGCTCTCCGCTAACTATGGCTACACCTTC. It is translated as CASSSLTGPLSANYGYTF.

In the case of this clone: This sample includes further DNA sequences coding for the same CDR3. V gene TRBV5-1 combines with J gene TRBJ2-7, with no clear D. The ends were cut back, 0 bases at V and 2 bases at J, with 3 bases in the middle. The CDR3 totals 12 residues. Germline V gene lookup returns CDR1 SGHRS and CDR2 YFSETQ. The CDR3 DNA sequence: TGCGCCAGCAGCTTGGCCCCCTACGAGCAGTACTTC. Its translation is CASSLAPYEQYF.

The CDR3 loop is CASSQDWGTAYGYTF. CDR3 sequence (DNA): TGCGCCAGCAGCCAAGATTGGGGTACAGCCTATGGCTACACCTTC. This chain uses TRBV4-1 with TRBJ1-2; no clear D. Germline V gene lookup returns CDR1 MGHRA and CDR2 YSYEKL. The V and J ends lost 0 bases and 4 bases respectively, with 12 bases between them. There are 15 residues in the CDR3.

V and J are TRBV6-5 and TRBJ2-7; a weak D match, TRBD2 (7 bases). The CDR3 totals 16 residues. Germline V gene data show CDR1 as MNHEY and CDR2 as SVGAGI. Deletions cut 0 bases from V and 3 bases from J, with 15 bases between. The CDR3 protein is CASSYSYGGLGYEQYF. The CDR3 nucleotides are TGTGCCAGCAGTTACTCGTACGGGGGGCTAGGCTACGAGCAGTACTTC.

The CDR3 DNA reads TGTGCCAGCAGTTTGCCCCGACTCGGGGCTTACGAGCAGTACTTC. It encodes CASSLPRLGAYEQYF. The chain joins TRBV28 to TRBJ2-7; D tentatively reads TRBD1 or TRBD2 (5 bases each). Trimming left V 3 bases short and J 4 bases short, with 16 bases between. Germline V lookup: CDR1 MDHEN, CDR2 SYDVKM. The CDR3 contains 15 residues. Using reference TRBV28 and TRBJ2-7 for the parts outside the CDR3, the full variable domain is DVKVTQSSRYLVKRTGEKVFLECVQDMDHENMFWYRQDPGLGLRLIYFSYDVKMKEKGDIPEGYSVSREKKERFSLILESASTNQTSMYLCASSLPRLGAYEQYFGPGTRLTVT.

This chain links TRBV27 with TRBJ2-1; TRBD1 is a possible D gene (6 bases). The CDR3 totals 15 residues. Per germline, CDR1 MNHEY and CDR2 SMNVEV (reference sequence). The germline V and J ends were trimmed by 4 bases and 2 bases, with 12 bases remaining between them. As DNA, the CDR3 is TGTGCCAGCAGTTCTCAGACAGGACCCTACAATGAGCAGTTCTTC. It is translated as CASSSQTGPYNEQFF.

This clone has only a few counts. The CDR3 coding sequence is TGTGCCAGCAGTCGCCCGAACACTGAAGCTTTCTTT. This codes for CASSRPNTEAFF. The chain joins TRBV9 to TRBJ1-1; D is unresolved. CDR3 size: 12 residues. V lost 5 bases and J lost 1, with 6 bases in between. The germline CDR1 and CDR2 sequences are SGDLS and YYNGEE.

The rearrangement links TRBV4-3 to TRBJ1-5, with 9 bases matching TRBD1. CDR3 length: 18 amino acids. Germline CDR1 LGHNA, CDR2 YSLEER. The V gene end was trimmed by 0 bases and the J gene end by 8 bases; junction bases not matched to a gene: 14. The CDR3 loop reads CASSQDHYGTGGSEPQHF. For the CDR3, the DNA is TGCGCCAGCAGCCAAGATCACTACGGAACAGGGGGCAGTGAGCCCCAGCATTTT.

The chain couples TRBV27 to TRBJ1-2; the D is unclear. The CDR3 loop spans 11 amino acids. CDR1 and CDR2 (germline): MNHEY, SMNVEV (reference sequence). Trimming cost V 0 bases and J 5 bases, with 1 base left between them. The CDR3 coding sequence is TGTGCCAGCAGTTTATCGTATGGCTACACCTTC. Translation gives CASSLSYGYTF.

CDR3 residues: CASSYTADNYGYTF. The CDR3 coding sequence is TGTGCCAGCAGTTACACTGCAGATAACTATGGCTACACCTTC. V is TRBV6-5 and J is TRBJ1-2, with unresolved D. The V and J ends lost 2 bases and 1 base respectively, with 8 bases between them. The CDR3 contains 14 residues. Germline lookup yields CDR1 MNHEY and CDR2 SVGAGI.

The V gene is TRBV5-6, the J gene TRBJ1-2, with D unresolved. The V and J ends lost 0 bases and 1 base respectively, with 10 bases between them. This CDR3 has 15 amino acids. Germline CDR1 reads SGHDT; CDR2 reads YYEEEE. The CDR3 DNA reads TGTGCCAGCAGCTTGGCCTCCCCTTTTAACTATGGCTACACCTTC. It yields the protein CASSLASPFNYGYTF.

This chain joins TRBV7-8 and TRBJ2-5; weak D call: TRBD1 (6 bases). TRBJ2-7 matches the DNA end more closely, so the J call is doubtful. The CDR3 is 15 residues long. The V gene's germline CDR1 is SGHVS and CDR2 FQNEAQ. The DNA of the CDR3 is TGTGCCAGCAGCCACCCCACACAGGGTCAGTACGAGCAGTACTTC. It codes for CASSHPTQGQYEQYF.

The chain has TRBV14 and TRBJ1-2; 9 bases align to TRBD1. The CDR3 loop spans 15 amino acids. Germline-derived CDR1 and CDR2 are SGHDN and FVKESK. V dropped 0 bases and J dropped 7; count of bases not matched to a gene: 6. The CDR3 DNA follows: TGTGCCAGCAGCCAAGAGTTGGACAGGGGTCCTGGCTACACCTTC. It codes for CASSQELDRGPGYTF.

The chain recombines TRBV2 with TRBJ2-7, with D possibly TRBD1 on 6 matching bases. V was cut by 8 bases and J by 0 bases, with 17 bases left in between. The CDR3 contains 15 residues. CDR1 and CDR2 (germline): SNHLY, FYNNEI. The CDR3 region has the DNA TGTGCCAGCCACGACAGGACACTAAGCTCCTACGAGCAGTACTTC. Amino acids: CASHDRTLSSYEQYF.

The chain links TRBV6-5 to TRBJ2-7; TRBD1 is a possible D gene (6 bases). V lost 6 bases and J 5 bases, leaving 14 bases between the germline ends. CDR1 and CDR2 from the germline V gene are MNHEY and SVGAGI. The CDR3 is 13 residues long. CDR3 sequence: CASRQGPSHEQYF. The CDR3 coding sequence is TGTGCCAGCAGACAGGGTCCAAGCCACGAGCAGTACTTC.